This T cell receptor (beta chain) was documented in a study of blood T cell repertoires in COVID-19 (TCRdb year 2020). In the study overall: Collaborator samples came from the United States, Italy and Spain and covered acute and convalescent phases of COVID-19. The repertoires were released in a freely available public database intended as a resource for research on the immune response to SARS-CoV-2. Nearly every sample came with metadata listing a de-identified subject ID, COVID-19 status, age in years and sex. Samples were obtained from the ongoing ImmuneRACE study (first 160 participants) and from about 1,300 subjects provided by 6 global collaborators. The material from the prospective study consisted of cDNA or gDNA derived from T cells, B-cell-depleted T cells, or PBMCs. Where available, HLA class I and class II types were taken from metadata supplied by the sample provider and were not determined by assay-based typing. Deeply sampled blood TCRbeta repertoires from subjects exposed to, actively infected with, or recovered from COVID-19 were included in the dataset.

Findings and caveats that apply to the study as a whole: The quantity of clinical and demographic metadata differed by source and by participant and was supplied without curation.

As concerns this clone: Its binding antigen is unknown. Base qualities were left out, and no much larger clone turns up one base away.

V and J lose 1 base and 2 bases, and a span of 13 bases separates them. From the germline V gene (reference sequence), CDR1 is LNHDA and CDR2 is SQIVND. The CDR3 runs 16 residues from the cysteine to the phenylalanine. This entry keeps only the CDR3 DNA: 48 bases, framed from base 1. The immunoSEQ Assay, a bias-controlled multiplex PCR, was used to amplify TCRbeta CDR3 regions from genomic DNA. Per the original workflow: The number of nucleated cells in each sample was estimated by amplification of reference gene primers within the assay. To quantify the absolute abundance of each unique TCRbeta CDR3 rearrangement, sequence reads were collapsed and filtered. For each sample, productive Simpson clonality was calculated as the square root of Simpson's diversity index across productive rearrangements. The source is immuneACCESS, and TCRdb retained only in-frame sequences with V and J called. Part of the clones is not carried over; for the studies checked, unresolved V genes explain less than half of this, and the remainder is unexplained. V and J calls plus clone size are reproduced from that table; the DNA served to infer D and trimming. This sample comprises about 210,000 clones, 84% of them detected only once. The ten largest account for approximately 8% of the sample.

Whole blood was collected in K2EDTA tubes by collaborating institutions according to the institutions' own protocols. For TCRbeta analysis, collaborators shipped samples as frozen whole blood, isolated PBMCs, or DNA extracted from either of those sample types. This chain is built from TRBV19 and TRBJ2-3, and perhaps TRBD2 as D gene, on 6 matching bases. The sequenced material came from peripheral blood. This receptor was identified in a woman between 50 and 59 years old with active or convalescent COVID-19. This receptor carries the CDR3 CASSIGASDYTDTQYF. The DNA is as follows: TGTGCCAGTAGTATAGGTGCTAGCGACTACACAGATACGCAGTATTTT.